One and the same sample provided the 29 T cell receptor beta chains below, sequenced in a study of OX40 agonist ivuxolimab in advanced cancers. Clones were read by immunoSEQ multiplex PCR, and TCRdb kept only the in-frame ones, dropping some. Of roughly 30,000 clones listed, 81% are singletons. The input for sequencing was CD4+ or CD8+ T cells sorted from blood, taken in a trial of the OX40 agonist ivuxolimab. The receptors were sampled from an adult with an advanced solid tumor such as melanoma, head and neck, liver or kidney cancer.

This chain joins TRBV30 and TRBJ1-6; 8 nucleotides align to TRBD1. Per the germline V gene, CDR1 is GTSNPN and CDR2 is SVGIG (reference sequence). The CDR3 spans 13 residues. V lost 5 bases to trimming and J lost 9 bases; unmatched junction nucleotides: 6. CDR3 loop: CAWDTGGTSPLHF. The CDR3 nucleotides are TGTGCCTGGGATACAGGGGGGACTTCACCCCTCCACTTT.

The V and J genes are TRBV7-8 and TRBJ2-7, with 10 bases identical to TRBD1. In germline, CDR1 is SGHVS, CDR2 FQNEAQ. V dropped 4 bases and J dropped 6; count of bases not matched to a gene: 6. The CDR3 length is 14 residues. The CDR3 DNA sequence: TGTGCCAGCAGCTCCCGGGACAGGGGTGGCGAGCAGTACTTC. It yields the protein CASSSRDRGGEQYF.

J is TRBJ2-1 and V is TRBV7-2; 7 nucleotides agree with TRBD1. CDR3 length equals 13 residues. CDR1 and CDR2 (germline): SGHTA, FQGNSA. With V trimmed by 4 bases and J by 5 bases, 2 bases remained unmatched. The CDR3 here is CASSSQGDNEQFF. The CDR3 DNA follows: TGTGCCAGCAGCTCCCAGGGGGACAATGAGCAGTTCTTC.

The V call is TRBV6-6, the J call TRBJ2-1; 11 bases agree with TRBD2. J lost 10 bases, V lost 0 bases, and 2 bases had no gene match. Germline assignment: CDR1 MNHNY and CDR2 SVGAGI (reference sequence). This CDR3 spans 14 amino acids. The CDR3 protein is CASSYSGTSGEQFF. CDR3 in DNA: TGTGCCAGCAGTTACTCCGGGACTAGCGGAGAGCAGTTCTTC.

J is TRBJ2-7 and V is TRBV11-1; D remains ambiguous. CDR3 length: 13 amino acids. Germline assignment: CDR1 SGHAT and CDR2 FQDESV (reference sequence). V shed 5 bases and J shed 6 bases, with 14 bases lying between them. This CDR3 reads CASSLGPIREQYF. The CDR3 nucleotides read TGTGCCAGCAGCCTCGGACCCATCCGCGAGCAGTACTTC.

V gene TRBV21-1 combines with J gene TRBJ2-7; the table's TRBD1 call for D was not verified on the DNA. TRBV21-1 is deemed a pseudogene. The CDR3 consists of 11 residues. CDR3 sequence (DNA): TGTGCCGGGGCTTTGACCTACGAGCAGTACTTC. This gives the protein CAGALTYEQYF.

Comments on this clone: This specimen includes other DNA sequences encoding the same CDR3. The chain joins TRBV7-6 to TRBJ1-3, with unresolved D. With 3 bases removed from V and 0 bases from J, the gap between germline ends came to 6 bases. Germline V gives CDR1 SGHVS, CDR2 FNYEAQ. This CDR3 spans 14 amino acids. CDR3 sequence reads: CASSLTSSGNTIYF. CDR3 in DNA: TGTGCCAGCAGCTTGACCAGCTCTGGAAACACCATATATTTT.

The chain couples TRBV11-2 to TRBJ2-7; D remains unclear. Trimming left V 0 bases short and J 1 base short, with 7 bases between. CDR1 SGHAT and CDR2 FQNNGV come from the germline V gene. The CDR3 loop spans 14 amino acids. The DNA for the CDR3 is TGTGCCAGCAGCTTAGATAGGGAATCCTACGAGCAGTACTTC. Translated: CASSLDRESYEQYF.

The chain employs TRBV27 and TRBJ2-2; possibly TRBD1 for D (6 bases). V lost 10 bases to trimming and J lost 1 base, with 19 bases between them. The germline CDR1 and CDR2 sequences are MNHEY and SMNVEV (reference sequence). CDR3 size: 16 residues. CDR3 protein: CATTSVTGMNTGELFF. CDR3 nucleotide sequence: TGTGCCACCACATCGGTAACAGGGATGAACACCGGGGAGCTGTTTTTT.

Only one count was recorded for this clone. This rearrangement joins TRBV18 to TRBJ2-5; D unresolved. CDR1 and CDR2 (germline): KGHSH, LQKENI. Trimming took 5 bases from V and 4 from J, leaving 8 bases between them. This CDR3 contains 12 residues. This CDR3 reads CASSGMRETQYF. Written as DNA, the CDR3 is TGTGCCAGCTCAGGGATGAGAGAGACCCAGTACTTC.

The chain uses TRBV10-3 and TRBJ2-7, with D unresolved. This CDR3 comprises 13 residues. The V gene's germline CDR1 is ENHRY and CDR2 SYGVKD. The germline V and J ends were trimmed by 10 bases and 1 base, with 14 bases remaining between them. CDR3 amino acids: CASRLRESYEQYF. CDR3 nucleotides: TGTGCCAGCAGGCTAAGAGAGTCCTACGAGCAGTACTTC.

The gene calls are TRBV14 and TRBJ2-5, with TRBD1 matching 9 bases. Losses at the gene ends were 3 bases for V and 4 bases for J; bases not matched to a gene: 9. The CDR3 runs 16 residues. CDR1 is SGHDN and CDR2 is FVKESK in the germline V gene. The CDR3 DNA reads TGTGCCAGCAGCCAGCTGGGGACAGGGCGGCGAGAGACCCAGTACTTC. Its protein is CASSQLGTGRRETQYF. Variable domain in full (rest from reference TRBV14 and TRBJ2-5): EAGVTQFPSHSVIEKGQTVTLRCDPISGHDNLYWYRRVMGKEIKFLLHFVKESKQDESGMPNNRFLAERTGGTYSTLKVQPAELEDSGVYFCASSQLGTGRRETQYFGPGTRLLVL.

V and J are TRBV2 and TRBJ2-1; TRBD2 agrees at 11 bases. CDR3 length: 16 amino acids. Germline CDR1 reads SNHLY; CDR2 reads FYNNEI. Trimming at V came to 2 bases and at J to 4 bases, leaving 4 bases not matched to a gene. The CDR3 loop reads CASSEMTSGVYNEQFF. The CDR3 nucleotides read TGTGCCAGCAGTGAAATGACTAGCGGGGTGTACAATGAGCAGTTCTTC.

The chain's CDR3 is CASSPRGGTNSPLHF. CDR3 coding DNA: TGTGCCAGCAGCCCCAGGGGCGGAACGAATTCACCCCTCCACTTT. This chain connects TRBV9 to TRBJ1-6, with a tentative D call TRBD1 (6 bases). Germline lookup yields CDR1 SGDLS and CDR2 YYNGEE. V was shortened by 4 bases and J by 7 bases, with 15 bases between the two germline ends. CDR3 length equals 15 residues.

This chain uses TRBV27 with TRBJ2-1, with 14 bases that match TRBD2. The CDR3 is 17 residues long. Trimming removed 8 bases from V and 1 base from J; junction bases left unmatched: 7. CDR1 and CDR2 (germline): MNHEY, SMNVEV (reference sequence). In DNA form, the CDR3 reads TGTGCCAGCGGAGGACTAGCGGGAGGATGGTCCTACAATGAGCAGTTCTTC. Amino acid sequence: CASGGLAGGWSYNEQFF.

The CDR3 region is CASSPRDMGLAYEQYF. The DNA for the CDR3 is TGTGCCAGCTCACCACGTGATATGGGGCTAGCCTACGAGCAGTACTTC. The V and J genes are TRBV18 and TRBJ2-7; a weak D match, TRBD1 (5 bases). This CDR3 has 16 amino acids. Trimming cost V 1 base and J 2 bases, with 15 bases left between them. Germline V gene data show CDR1 as KGHSH and CDR2 as LQKENI.

This clone was counted only a few times. The chain joins TRBV11-2 to TRBJ2-1; no reliable D call. Trimming left V 4 bases short and J 10 bases short, with 17 bases between. The CDR3 is 14 amino acids. Germline V gene lookup returns CDR1 SGHAT and CDR2 FQNNGV. The CDR3 nucleotides read TGTGCCAGCAGCTCATTGTCTGGCAGGCAGGAGCAGTTCTTC. Translated, it gives CASSSLSGRQEQFF. The entire variable domain, with the rest obtained from reference TRBV11-2 and TRBJ2-1, is as follows: EAGVAQSPRYKIIEKRQSVAFWCNPISGHATLYWYQQILGQGPKLLIQFQNNGVVDDSQLPKDRFSAERLKGVDSTLKIQPAKLEDSAVYLCASSSLSGRQEQFFGPGTRLTVL.

V and J are TRBV29-1 and TRBJ1-2, with 12 bases identical to TRBD1. CDR3 size: 14 residues. Per the germline V gene, CDR1 is SQVTM and CDR2 is ANQGSEA. Trimming removed 6 bases from V and 2 bases from J; junction bases left unmatched: 4. CDR3 in DNA: TGCAGCGTGGGACAGGGGGCGCTGAACTATGGCTACACCTTC. It codes for CSVGQGALNYGYTF. Based on the CDR3 plus reference TRBV29-1 and TRBJ1-2, the full variable domain is SAVISQKPSRDICQRGTSLTIQCQVDSQVTMMFWYRQQPGQSLTLIATANQGSEATYESGFVIDKFPISRPNLTFSTLTVSNMSPEDSSIYLCSVGQGALNYGYTFGSGTRLTVV.

The V and J genes are TRBV30 and TRBJ2-1, with 14 bases identical to TRBD2. The CDR3 is 14 amino acids. The V segment lost 3 bases and the J segment 9 bases; nucleotides outside the gene matches: 4. Per the germline V gene, CDR1 is GTSNPN and CDR2 is SVGIG (reference sequence). The CDR3 spells CAWSEGLAGAEQFF. The CDR3 DNA is TGTGCCTGGAGCGAGGGACTAGCGGGGGCTGAGCAGTTCTTC.

CDR3 nucleotide sequence: TGTGCCAGCAGTTCCGACGGCGTTAATAACTATGGCTACACCTTC. Translated: CASSSDGVNNYGYTF. V is TRBV28 and J is TRBJ1-2; D unclear. The germline CDR1 and CDR2 sequences are MDHEN and SYDVKM. This CDR3 spans 15 amino acids. Between the trimmed V and J ends, which lost 4 bases and 1 base, there was a span of 13 bases.

CDR3 nucleotides: TGTGCCAGCAGCCAAGATCTTCCGCTAGCGGGGGGCACAGATACGCAGTATTTT. Amino acids: CASSQDLPLAGGTDTQYF. V gene TRBV4-2 combines with J gene TRBJ2-3; 10 nucleotides agree with TRBD2. The CDR3 spans 18 residues. CDR1 and CDR2 (germline): LGHNA, YNFKEQ. The J segment lost 1 base and the V segment lost 0 bases, leaving 7 bases of the junction unmatched.

The chain couples TRBV7-2 to TRBJ2-3, with unresolved D. This CDR3 region has 14 residues. Germline V gene sequence: CDR1 SGHTA, CDR2 FQGNSA. Trimming removed 1 base at V and 0 bases at J, with 5 bases between. This CDR3 is CASSLETSTDTQYF. CDR3 nucleotides: TGTGCCAGCAGCTTAGAGACCAGCACAGATACGCAGTATTTT.

The V call is TRBV5-1, the J call TRBJ2-2, with D tentatively TRBD1 (6 bases). V lost 4 bases, J lost 4 bases, and 17 bases lay in between. In germline, CDR1 is SGHRS, CDR2 YFSETQ. The CDR3 spans 16 residues. The CDR3 loop is CASSPDRTVSTGELFF. In DNA form, the CDR3 reads TGCGCCAGCAGCCCCGACCGGACAGTGAGCACCGGGGAGCTGTTTTTT.

The chain carries TRBV11-2 and TRBJ2-3; 10 bases are shared with TRBD1. The junction had 1 base not matched to a gene; V was cut back by 2 bases and J by 2 bases. The V gene's germline CDR1 is SGHAT and CDR2 FQNNGV. This CDR3 comprises 15 residues. The CDR3 bases are TGTGCCAGCAGCTTAAGACAGGGGGCCACAGATACGCAGTATTTT. Translating gives CASSLRQGATDTQYF.

This clone was recorded once. The junction shows a germline mismatch at one end, possibly a read error. V is TRBV5-8 and J is TRBJ1-2; 7 bases align to TRBD1. CDR3 length: 17 residues. Per the germline V gene, CDR1 is SGHTS and CDR2 is YDEGEE. CDR3 amino acids: CASSLASNRGGAYGYTF. The CDR3 DNA follows: TGTGCCAGCAGTTTGGCCTCTAACAGGGGAGGGGCATATGGCTACACCTTC.

The gene calls are TRBV14 and TRBJ2-7; a weak D match, TRBD2 (6 bases). CDR3 size: 15 residues. The V end was cut by 4 bases, the J end by 5 bases, with 18 bases between. CDR1 and CDR2 (germline): SGHDN, FVKESK. The CDR3 protein is CASSPPQGGANEQYF. CDR3 nucleotide sequence: TGTGCCAGCAGCCCACCCCAGGGAGGCGCGAACGAGCAGTACTTC.

V gene TRBV10-2 combines with J gene TRBJ2-3; TRBD1 aligns across 7 bases. Germline lookup yields CDR1 WSHSY and CDR2 SAAADI. The CDR3 runs 15 residues. Trimming took 7 bases from V and 2 from J; bases not matched to a gene: 9. CDR3 nucleotide sequence: TGCGCCAGCACTGATTCCGGGACAGTCACAGATACGCAGTATTTT. It codes for CASTDSGTVTDTQYF.

The chain employs TRBV6-5 and TRBJ2-7; TRBD2 aligns across 7 bases. Trimming removed 5 bases from V and 1 base from J; junction bases left unmatched: 8. The CDR3 totals 15 residues. Germline CDR1 and CDR2: MNHEY and SVGAGI. The CDR3 protein is CASSPPGGKSYEQYF. CDR3 DNA: TGTGCCAGCAGTCCTCCGGGGGGAAAGTCCTACGAGCAGTACTTC.

The V gene is TRBV7-9, the J gene TRBJ2-5; TRBD2 might be the D (7 bases). Germline V CDR1 and CDR2: SEHNR, FQNEAQ (reference sequence). CDR3 length equals 15 residues. V was pared by 3 bases and J by 1 base, with 12 bases between. The DNA of the CDR3 is TGTGCCAGCAGCTTGCCCGGGGGGCTCCAAGAGACCCAGTACTTC. This codes for CASSLPGGLQETQYF.